The next 8 T cell receptor beta chains were all read from a single sample in a study of persistence of HIV-infected CD4 T cells. Sequencing used immunoSEQ version 4 in survey mode. Sequenced by immunoSEQ multiplex PCR; TCRdb stores in-frame clones only, minus some. The repertoire includes about 46,000 clones, 85% to 90% of them detected once, and 3.3% sits in the top ten. This nonspecific control used anti-CD3/anti-CD28 bead stimulation of CD4+ T cells. Sorting of responding CD4+ T cells relied on upregulated CD40 ligand together with CD69. Which antigens these TCRs recognize remains unknown. The sample in question was CD4+ T cells sorted from PBMCs after roughly 17-hour stimulation, obtained from a patient who received antiretroviral therapy. The receptors shown here come from an adult woman with HIV who was CMV-seropositive.

The chain joins TRBV18 to TRBJ1-5; D gene ambiguous. Germline CDR1 reads KGHSH; CDR2 reads LQKENI. V lost 6 bases and J lost 1, with 16 bases in between. The CDR3 has 16 amino acids. The DNA of the CDR3 is TGTGCCAGCTCGCTCTACAGTGGTCAAAGCAATCAGCCCCAGCATTTT. Translation gives CASSLYSGQSNQPQHF.

This chain uses TRBV3-1 (or the pseudogene TRBV3-2) with TRBJ2-7; possible D gene TRBD2, 6 bases. The CDR3 runs 12 residues. V lost 4 bases and J 5 bases, leaving 9 bases between the germline ends. From germline, CDR1 is LGHDT and CDR2 YNNKEL (reference sequence). CDR3 protein: CASSPWGDEQYF. The CDR3 DNA follows: TGTGCCAGCAGCCCTTGGGGGGACGAGCAGTACTTC.

The rearrangement joins TRBV7-2 to TRBJ2-5, with D perhaps matching TRBD2 (6 bases). V was cut by 8 bases and J by 6 bases, with 13 bases left in between. Germline V CDR1 and CDR2: SGHTA, FQGNSA. The CDR3 has 12 amino acids. DNA of the CDR3: TGTGCCAGCGACGGAGGGGCCCAGACCCAGTACTTC. The encoded protein is CASDGGAQTQYF.

This clone has only one observation. The chain uses TRBV18 and TRBJ1-1; D is unclear. Trimming took 3 bases from V and 0 from J, leaving 5 bases between them. This CDR3 contains 13 residues. The germline V gene encodes CDR1 KGHSH and CDR2 LQKENI. This CDR3 reads CASSPVMNTEAFF. CDR3 coding DNA: TGTGCCAGCTCACCTGTTATGAACACTGAAGCTTTCTTT.

This clone was observed once. The V gene is TRBV12-3 or TRBV12-4, the J gene TRBJ1-2; D unresolved. The CDR3 has 12 amino acids. Trimming took 4 bases from V and 8 from J, leaving 11 bases between them. The CDR3 nucleotides read TGTGCCAGCAGTTATGACCTTTGGGGCTACACCTTC. It yields the protein CASSYDLWGYTF.

The gene calls are TRBV7-2 and TRBJ1-2; D unclear. From germline, CDR1 is SGHTA and CDR2 FQGNSA. Trimming stripped 5 bases from V and 0 bases from J, with 16 bases between. This CDR3 spans 16 amino acids. Here the CDR3 DNA reads TGTGCCAGCAGCCCCCGTTTGACGGATGCTAACTATGGCTACACCTTC. It yields the protein CASSPRLTDANYGYTF.

The chain is built from TRBV4-3 and TRBJ1-2; D gene unclear. Germline assignment: CDR1 LGHNA and CDR2 YSLEER. This CDR3 is built from 14 residues. V gave up 0 bases and J gave up 7 bases, with 12 bases separating them. Here the CDR3 reads CASSQDMGFGGYTF. The CDR3 nucleotides are TGCGCCAGCAGCCAAGATATGGGGTTCGGTGGCTACACCTTC.

The chain recombines TRBV7-9 with TRBJ1-5, with D possibly matching TRBD1 (6 bases). Germline loops: CDR1 SEHNR, CDR2 FQNEAQ (reference sequence). The CDR3 totals 17 residues. Trimming cost V 1 base and J 0 bases, with 13 bases left between them. The CDR3 loop reads CASSLGQGIDSNQPQHF. In nucleotides, the CDR3 is TGTGCCAGCAGCTTAGGGCAGGGGATCGATAGCAATCAGCCCCAGCATTTT.